This T cell receptor (beta chain) was profiled in a study of blood T cell repertoires in COVID-19. About the study: The United States, Italy and Spain provided the acute and convalescent COVID-19 samples. From T cells, B-cell-depleted T cells, or PBMCs came the material, which was cDNA or gDNA.

From germline, CDR1 is SNHLY and CDR2 FYNNEI. The germline V and J ends were trimmed by 5 bases and 10 bases, with 14 bases remaining between them. The CDR3 is 13 residues long. In the authors' methods: Amplification from reference gene primers served as the basis for estimated nucleated cell counts. The assay was immunoSEQ multiplex PCR, and TCRdb's table has in-frame clones only and misses some. The V and J calls and clone size were taken over from that table, and D and trimming were inferred from the DNA. This sample has fewer than 250,000 clones; roughly 80% occur once, and the top ten carry 12%.

This chain uses TRBV2 with TRBJ2-2; D possibly corresponds to TRBD2 (5 bases). The clonotype originates from a woman in her forties or fifties with acute or convalescent COVID-19. The sequenced sample was peripheral blood. CDR3 residues: CASSPLGYLELFF. The CDR3 coding sequence is TGTGCCAGCAGTCCACTAGGTTATTTGGAGCTGTTTTTT.